This entry lists 13 T cell receptor beta chains sequenced from one sample in a study of a mutant IDH1 vaccine in newly diagnosed glioma. Documented time point: week 23, last vaccination. All doses held 300 ug of mutant IDH1 20-mer peptide, with topical imiquimod. Their antigen targets remain unknown. The repertoire was sequenced with immunoSEQ multiplex PCR; TCRdb's copy has only in-frame clones and lacks some. The table has about 29,000 clones, about 85% seen once. Sequencing was performed on PBMCs, taken from a glioma patient whose treatment included an IDH1 peptide vaccine. The receptors originated from a woman under 30 with glioma.

The CDR3 DNA follows: TGTGCCAGTAGAGTAGCCCTTCCGAACACTGAAGCTTTCTTT. Protein: CASRVALPNTEAFF. The V call is TRBV19, the J call TRBJ1-1; D not certain. The CDR3 totals 14 residues. Germline loops: CDR1 LNHDA, CDR2 SQIVND (reference sequence). V was trimmed by 6 bases and J by 1 base, leaving 12 bases between them.

The chain carries TRBV6-5 and TRBJ2-3; D unresolved. Trimming removed 2 bases at V and 3 bases at J, with 9 bases between. Germline CDR1 and CDR2: MNHEY and SVGAGI. The CDR3 has 14 amino acids. Here the CDR3 reads CASSYLTDTDTQYF. Written as DNA, the CDR3 is TGTGCCAGCAGTTACCTCACAGATACAGATACGCAGTATTTT.

The V and J genes are TRBV13 and TRBJ2-2; 10 bases are shared with TRBD2. Germline V gives CDR1 PRHDT, CDR2 FYEKMQ (reference sequence). This CDR3 comprises 16 residues. After removal of 1 base from V and 13 bases from J, the junction contained 12 bases not matched to a gene. CDR3 DNA sequence: TGTGCCAGCAGCTTAGAGAGCGGGAGGGTAGGCACCGCGCTGTTTTTT. It encodes CASSLESGRVGTALFF.

The chain couples TRBV21-1 to TRBJ1-5; the table's D call, TRBD1, has no DNA check behind it. TRBV21-1 is listed as a pseudogene. The CDR3 totals 15 residues. CDR3 protein: CASSWGQLGDQPQHF. The CDR3, as DNA: TGTGCCAGCAGTTGGGGGCAGCTTGGGGATCAGCCCCAGCATTTT.

V is TRBV18 and J is TRBJ1-1; the match to TRBD1 covers 9 bases. The CDR3 is 14 residues long. Germline trimming cut 4 bases from V and 5 bases from J; bases unmatched to any gene: 5. Germline lookup yields CDR1 KGHSH and CDR2 LQKENI. The CDR3 DNA reads as TGTGCCAGCTCACTCGGACAGGGGATTACTGAAGCTTTCTTT. As protein: CASSLGQGITEAFF.

The chain joins TRBV6-5 to TRBJ2-7; possible D gene TRBD2, 5 bases. The germline V and J ends were trimmed by 7 bases and 3 bases, with 13 bases remaining between them. This CDR3 is 13 amino acids long. CDR1 is MNHEY and CDR2 is SVGAGI in the germline V gene. The CDR3 nucleotides read TGTGCCAGCACCTCGCCGGGGAGCTACGAGCAGTACTTC. It translates to CASTSPGSYEQYF.

The rearrangement links TRBV19 to TRBJ1-5; no clear D gene. CDR3 length: 16 residues. The V end was cut by 3 bases, the J end by 0 bases, with 12 bases between. The V gene's germline CDR1 is LNHDA and CDR2 SQIVND (reference sequence). As DNA, the CDR3 is TGTGCCAGTAGTATTATGAGGGAAAATAGCAATCAGCCCCAGCATTTT. It translates to CASSIMRENSNQPQHF.

This rearrangement joins TRBV6-5 to TRBJ2-2; D not resolved. Germline assignment: CDR1 MNHEY and CDR2 SVGAGI. With 0 bases removed from V and 1 base from J, the gap between germline ends came to 6 bases. This CDR3 comprises 15 residues. DNA of the CDR3: TGTGCCAGCAGTTACTCTAGGCAGAACACCGGGGAGCTGTTTTTT. Translating it yields CASSYSRQNTGELFF.

The CDR3 DNA reads TGTGCCAGCAGCTTAGCTTCCGGAGGGCATGGCTACACCTTC. Translation gives CASSLASGGHGYTF. V and J are TRBV7-9 and TRBJ1-2; D ambiguous. The V end lost 0 bases, the J end lost 6 bases, and 11 bases lay between the germline ends. Per the germline V gene, CDR1 is SEHNR and CDR2 is FQNEAQ (reference sequence). The CDR3 runs to 14 residues.

This rearrangement joins TRBV18 to TRBJ2-5; D gene unclear. Looked up from germline, CDR1 is KGHSH and CDR2 is LQKENI. V lost 8 bases and J 4 bases, leaving 8 bases between the germline ends. This CDR3 is built from 11 residues. The CDR3: CASQNLETQYF. For the CDR3, the DNA is TGTGCCAGCCAAAACCTAGAGACCCAGTACTTC.

This clone was seen a handful of times. This sequence joins TRBV21-1 and TRBJ1-1; the table assigns TRBD1, which was not confirmed against the DNA. TRBV21-1 is a pseudogene locus. CDR3 length: 18 residues. CDR3 in DNA: TGTGCCAGCAGCAAAGGGGACAGGGGGCGATGGGGGAACACTGAAGCTTTCTTT. It is translated as CASSKGDRGRWGNTEAFF.

This chain connects TRBV11-2 to TRBJ2-7; unclear D gene. Deletions cut 5 bases from V and 4 bases from J, with 12 bases between. Germline V gene data show CDR1 as SGHAT and CDR2 as FQNNGV. The CDR3 spans 13 residues. The CDR3 sequence: CASSPAIAYEQYF. The CDR3 DNA reads TGTGCCAGCAGCCCCGCGATTGCATACGAGCAGTACTTC.

This rearrangement joins TRBV7-2 to TRBJ1-5, with D unclear. The CDR3 consists of 12 residues. CDR1 and CDR2 (germline): SGHTA, FQGNSA. The ends were cut back, 5 bases at V and 0 bases at J, with 2 bases in the middle. The CDR3 coding sequence is TGTGCCAGCAGCCTTAGCAATCAGCCCCAGCATTTT. Encoded protein: CASSLSNQPQHF.